The rows below give T cell receptor beta chains drawn from one sample of a study of CD8 T cells in Susac syndrome. TCRdb re-derived calls from the immunoSEQ multiplex PCR reads in MiXCR, one entry per CDR3 protein. The sample lists about 110,000 distinct CDR3 sequences; 94% were seen once. Sequences were obtained from CD8+ T cells from PBMCs. The receptors derive from a human donor with Susac syndrome. Both conserved end residues are part of each CDR3. D genes are given only for firm matches. A clone size is listed for some rows: how often the clone was seen (once, few, many), or a class if it is expanded.

d_call: -
clone_size: -
v_call: TRBV12-5
j_call: TRBJ1-1
cdr3_nt: TGTGCTAGTGGTTTTAAGGGCCCGAGGTACACTGAAGCTTTCTTT
cdr3_aa: CASGFKGPRYTEAFF

d_call: -
clone_size: -
v_call: TRBV7-9
j_call: TRBJ2-2
cdr3_nt: TGTGCCAGCAGCTTAGTCCTCACCGGGGAGCTGTTTTTT
cdr3_aa: CASSLVLTGELFF

d_call: -
clone_size: -
v_call: TRBV7-8
j_call: TRBJ2-5
cdr3_nt: TGTGCCAGCAGCTTACCCGGGACATCGAGAGAGACCCAGTACTTC
cdr3_aa: CASSLPGTSRETQYF

d_call: TRBD2
clone_size: once
v_call: TRBV7-2
j_call: TRBJ2-7
cdr3_nt: TGTGCCAGCACCGGGGGACTAGAGGGTTACGAGCAGTACTTC
cdr3_aa: CASTGGLEGYEQYF

d_call: -
clone_size: -
v_call: TRBV3-1
j_call: TRBJ1-2
cdr3_nt: TGTGCCAGCAGCCCGGGACAAACTGTCGGCTATGGCTACACCTTC
cdr3_aa: CASSPGQTVGYGYTF

d_call: TRBD1
clone_size: -
v_call: TRBV23-1
j_call: TRBJ2-7
cdr3_nt: TGCGCCAGCAGTCCCTCCGGGACAGTCGTCTACGAGCAGTACTTC
cdr3_aa: CASSPSGTVVYEQYF

d_call: -
clone_size: -
v_call: TRBV27
j_call: TRBJ2-5
cdr3_nt: TGTGCCAGCAGTACCGGGACGGGGGAGACCCAGTACTTC
cdr3_aa: CASSTGTGETQYF

d_call: TRBD2
clone_size: -
v_call: TRBV5-1
j_call: TRBJ2-5
cdr3_nt: TGCGCCAGCAGCTCGACTAGCGGAGAGACCCAGTACTTC
cdr3_aa: CASSSTSGETQYF

d_call: TRBD1
clone_size: -
v_call: TRBV19
j_call: TRBJ2-1
cdr3_nt: TGTGCCAGTAGTACGACAGGGGGGGCCAATGAGCAGTTCTTC
cdr3_aa: CASSTTGGANEQFF

d_call: -
clone_size: once
v_call: TRBV29-1
j_call: TRBJ1-5
cdr3_nt: TGCAGCGTTGCAGAGGGGCCCTATAGCAATCAGCCCCAGCATTTT
cdr3_aa: CSVAEGPYSNQPQHF

d_call: -
clone_size: -
v_call: TRBV7-3
j_call: TRBJ2-2
cdr3_nt: TGTGCCAGCAGCTTCCAGGGGACCGGGGAGCTGTTTTTT
cdr3_aa: CASSFQGTGELFF

d_call: -
clone_size: -
v_call: TRBV25-1
j_call: TRBJ2-1
cdr3_nt: TGTGCCAGCAGCCCCAGGCAGGGGTATGAGCAGTTCTTC
cdr3_aa: CASSPRQGYEQFF

d_call: -
clone_size: -
v_call: TRBV19
j_call: TRBJ1-1
cdr3_nt: TGTGCCAGTAGCCAACGGGGCCAAACTGAAGCTTTCTTT
cdr3_aa: CASSQRGQTEAFF

d_call: -
clone_size: -
v_call: TRBV12-3/TRBV12-4
j_call: TRBJ2-5
cdr3_nt: TGTGCCAGCAGTTTCGAGACGCTGGAGGAGACCCAGTACTTC
cdr3_aa: CASSFETLEETQYF

d_call: -
clone_size: -
v_call: TRBV4-1
j_call: TRBJ2-1
cdr3_nt: TGCGCCAGCAGTGACAGCGCGGCTTCCAATGAGCAGTTCTTC
cdr3_aa: CASSDSAASNEQFF

d_call: -
clone_size: -
v_call: TRBV13
j_call: TRBJ1-3
cdr3_nt: TGTGCCAGCAGCTACCCCGGTAACACCATATATTTT
cdr3_aa: CASSYPGNTIYF

d_call: -
clone_size: -
v_call: TRBV4-1
j_call: TRBJ2-1
cdr3_nt: TGCGCCAGCAGCCAAGACCCCCTTCTCGAGCAGTTCTTC
cdr3_aa: CASSQDPLLEQFF

d_call: -
clone_size: -
v_call: TRBV9
j_call: TRBJ1-2
cdr3_nt: TGTGCCAGCAGCACAAGGGTGGATGGCTACACCTTC
cdr3_aa: CASSTRVDGYTF

d_call: -
clone_size: -
v_call: TRBV9
j_call: TRBJ2-5
cdr3_nt: TGTGCCAGCAGCGTAGCAGGGACACCTACCGAGACCCAGTACTTC
cdr3_aa: CASSVAGTPTETQYF

d_call: -
clone_size: -
v_call: TRBV9
j_call: TRBJ2-2
cdr3_nt: TGTGCCAGCAGCGCCAATCTAGAACGGTCCACCGGGGAGCTGTTTTTT
cdr3_aa: CASSANLERSTGELFF

d_call: -
clone_size: once
v_call: TRBV12-3/TRBV12-4
j_call: TRBJ1-1
cdr3_nt: TGTGCCAGCACCCCCAGGGGAGGTGAAGCTTTCTTT
cdr3_aa: CASTPRGGEAFF

d_call: TRBD1
clone_size: once
v_call: TRBV15
j_call: TRBJ2-7
cdr3_nt: TGTGCCACCAGCTATCCCGGGACAGGGGGAGTTTACGAGCAGTACTTC
cdr3_aa: CATSYPGTGGVYEQYF

d_call: TRBD1
clone_size: -
v_call: TRBV20-1
j_call: TRBJ1-2
cdr3_nt: TGCAGTGCTAGACCCACCGGACAGGGCTGGGACTATGGCTACACCTTC
cdr3_aa: CSARPTGQGWDYGYTF

d_call: -
clone_size: once
v_call: TRBV9
j_call: TRBJ2-7
cdr3_nt: TGTGCCAGCAGCCCCGGTCCCACCCCCTCCTACGAGCAGTACTTC
cdr3_aa: CASSPGPTPSYEQYF

d_call: -
clone_size: -
v_call: TRBV9
j_call: TRBJ2-7
cdr3_nt: TGTGCCAGCAGCGATGGCGGGGAGCAGTACTTC
cdr3_aa: CASSDGGEQYF

d_call: TRBD2
clone_size: few
v_call: TRBV29-1
j_call: TRBJ2-7
cdr3_nt: TGCAGCGTTTGGGAGGGCGAGCAGTACTTC
cdr3_aa: CSVWEGEQYF

d_call: -
clone_size: -
v_call: TRBV2
j_call: TRBJ1-5
cdr3_nt: TGTGCCAGCAGTGACCCCGGGACGGTCGGGCAACAGCCCCAGCATTTT
cdr3_aa: CASSDPGTVGQQPQHF

d_call: -
clone_size: -
v_call: TRBV27
j_call: TRBJ1-1
cdr3_nt: TGTGCCAGCAGTTTAATTAAGGGGCGGGGAACTGAAGCTTTCTTT
cdr3_aa: CASSLIKGRGTEAFF

d_call: -
clone_size: -
v_call: TRBV29-1
j_call: TRBJ1-1
cdr3_nt: TGCAGCGTTGACCCCTTCGGCAGTGGGGCGGAGACTGAAGCTTTCTTT
cdr3_aa: CSVDPFGSGAETEAFF

d_call: -
clone_size: -
v_call: TRBV6-5
j_call: TRBJ2-3
cdr3_nt: TGTGCCAGCAGTCCGGGACCCTCGGAGGGAGATACGCAGTATTTT
cdr3_aa: CASSPGPSEGDTQYF

d_call: -
clone_size: -
v_call: TRBV6-1
j_call: TRBJ2-5
cdr3_nt: TGTGCCAGCAGGGAAAGAGAGACCCAGTACTTC
cdr3_aa: CASRERETQYF

d_call: -
clone_size: -
v_call: TRBV12-3/TRBV12-4
j_call: TRBJ1-1
cdr3_nt: TGTGCCAGCAGGGAATACATGAACACTGAAGCTTTCTTT
cdr3_aa: CASREYMNTEAFF

d_call: -
clone_size: once
v_call: TRBV11-3
j_call: TRBJ1-1
cdr3_nt: TGTGCCAGCAGCTTTACTGAACCCAAAGCTTTCTTT
cdr3_aa: CASSFTEPKAFF

d_call: -
clone_size: -
v_call: TRBV3-1
j_call: TRBJ1-5
cdr3_nt: TGTGCCAGCAGCCAAGAACCGGACGATAATCAGCCCCAGCATTTT
cdr3_aa: CASSQEPDDNQPQHF

d_call: TRBD1
clone_size: once
v_call: TRBV9
j_call: TRBJ2-3
cdr3_nt: TGTGCCAGCACTACAGGGGGCTTGGATACGCAGTATTTT
cdr3_aa: CASTTGGLDTQYF

d_call: TRBD1
clone_size: -
v_call: TRBV5-6
j_call: TRBJ1-2
cdr3_nt: TGTGCCAGCAGCGGCGGGACAGACAATGGCTACACCTTC
cdr3_aa: CASSGGTDNGYTF

d_call: TRBD2
clone_size: once
v_call: TRBV9
j_call: TRBJ2-5
cdr3_nt: TGTGCCAGCAGCCGGGGGGATCGTCCGGAGACCCAGTACTTC
cdr3_aa: CASSRGDRPETQYF

d_call: -
clone_size: -
v_call: TRBV6-5
j_call: TRBJ2-7
cdr3_nt: TGTGCCAGCAGTTACCGAGGTACTGCCTACGAGCAGTACTTC
cdr3_aa: CASSYRGTAYEQYF

d_call: -
clone_size: -
v_call: TRBV29-1
j_call: TRBJ1-1
cdr3_nt: TGCAGCGTTCTCGCCGGGTCTCGGGCTGAAGCTTTCTTT
cdr3_aa: CSVLAGSRAEAFF

d_call: TRBD1
clone_size: -
v_call: TRBV7-6
j_call: TRBJ1-6
cdr3_nt: TGTGCCAGCAGCGTCCATGACAGGGGTACAGGTTCACCCCTCCACTTT
cdr3_aa: CASSVHDRGTGSPLHF

d_call: -
clone_size: once
v_call: TRBV12-5
j_call: TRBJ2-7
cdr3_nt: TGTGCTAGTGGTTTGGTAGCGGGCTCCGGTGAGCAGTACTTC
cdr3_aa: CASGLVAGSGEQYF

d_call: TRBD1
clone_size: -
v_call: TRBV6-2/TRBV6-3
j_call: TRBJ1-2
cdr3_nt: TGTGCCACCCGCGTCGGGACAGGGGTTTATGGCTACACCTTC
cdr3_aa: CATRVGTGVYGYTF

d_call: -
clone_size: -
v_call: TRBV9
j_call: TRBJ1-2
cdr3_nt: TGTGCCAGCAAGGGCTATGGCTACACCTTC
cdr3_aa: CASKGYGYTF